These 16 T cell receptor beta chains came from one sample sequenced in a study of cytomegalovirus exposure and HLA in healthy donors. The study ran its PCR with 60 Vbeta and 13 Jbeta primers. TCRdb's copy holds only in-frame clones and misses some; the assay was immunoSEQ multiplex PCR. There are about 120,000 clones in the sample; roughly 70% occur only once, and 2.5% to 3.5% lies in the top ten. Sequenced sample: PBMCs. These receptors were collected from a woman in her forties in good health and CMV-seropositive.

This clone appeared a few times. The J gene is TRBJ2-7, the V gene TRBV29-1; TRBD1 agrees at 7 bases. The CDR3 length is 12 residues. V lost 4 bases, J lost 4 bases, and 4 bases stayed unmatched. CDR1 is SQVTM, CDR2 ANQGSEA, per germline. CDR3 region: CSVATGQYEQYF. The CDR3 coding sequence is TGCAGCGTTGCGACAGGGCAATACGAGCAGTACTTC.

V usage is TRBV7-2 and J usage is TRBJ1-2; 9 bases align to TRBD1. Trimming cost V 1 base and J 7 bases; bases outside gene matches: 7. This CDR3 spans 15 amino acids. Germline values: CDR1 SGHTA, CDR2 FQGNSA. The CDR3 protein is CASSLVGQGMGGYTF. CDR3 bases: TGTGCCAGCAGCTTAGTGGGACAGGGAATGGGTGGCTACACCTTC.

The V and J genes are TRBV30 and TRBJ2-7, with D perhaps matching TRBD1 (5 bases). Trimming cost V 4 bases and J 2 bases, with 9 bases left between them. The CDR3 is 12 amino acids. CDR1 is GTSNPN, CDR2 SVGIG, per germline (reference sequence). CDR3: CAWKQATYEQYF. The DNA of the CDR3 is TGTGCCTGGAAACAGGCAACCTACGAGCAGTACTTC. Complete variable domain (other parts from reference TRBV30 and TRBJ2-7): SQTIHQWPATLVQPVGSPLSLECTVEGTSNPNLYWYRQAAGRGLQLLFYSVGIGQISSEVPQNLSASRPQDRQFILSSKKLLLSDSGFYLCAWKQATYEQYFGPGTRLTVT.

This clone was recorded a few times. The chain is built from TRBV5-6 and TRBJ2-7; D remains ambiguous. The CDR3 consists of 13 residues. Germline V gives CDR1 SGHDT, CDR2 YYEEEE. Deletions cut 1 base from V and 0 bases from J, with 5 bases between. The CDR3, as DNA: TGTGCCAGCAGCTTGAGCGCCTCCTACGAGCAGTACTTC. Translation: CASSLSASYEQYF.

The chain recombines TRBV11-2 with TRBJ2-3; D not resolved. Trimming pared 0 bases from V and 2 bases from J, leaving 3 bases between. This CDR3 is built from 13 residues. CDR1 is SGHAT and CDR2 is FQNNGV in the germline V gene. CDR3 DNA sequence: TGTGCCAGCAGCTTAGATATCACAGATACGCAGTATTTT. This gives the protein CASSLDITDTQYF.

V usage is TRBV29-1 and J usage is TRBJ2-7; TRBD2 is a possible D gene (5 bases). CDR3 length: 13 amino acids. Trimming removed 4 bases from V and 4 bases from J, with 14 bases in between. CDR1 and CDR2 from the germline V gene are SQVTM and ANQGSEA. CDR3 loop: CSVAKGVGYEQYF. Here the CDR3 DNA reads TGCAGCGTTGCGAAGGGAGTCGGGTACGAGCAGTACTTC.

The CDR3 region has the DNA TGTGCCACCGGGGCGGGACAGGGCTCCTACGAGCAGTACTTC. As protein: CATGAGQGSYEQYF. V and J are TRBV6-5 and TRBJ2-7, with 9 bases that match TRBD1. The germline gives CDR1 MNHEY, CDR2 SVGAGI. This CDR3 comprises 14 residues. Germline trimming cut 10 bases from V and 0 bases from J; bases unmatched to any gene: 7.

The chain links TRBV20-1 to TRBJ1-2; no firm D call. Trimming removed 3 bases from V and 13 bases from J, with 15 bases in between. The CDR3 consists of 11 residues. Per germline, CDR1 DFQATT and CDR2 SNEGSKA (reference sequence). The CDR3 DNA reads as TGCAGTGCTAGTAACAGCCCCTCCATCACCTTC. Its protein product is CSASNSPSITF.

This clone has more than one count but fewer than ten. The chain has TRBV5-4 and TRBJ1-2; TRBD1 agrees at 8 bases. Germline lookup yields CDR1 SGHNT and CDR2 YYREEE (reference sequence). The CDR3 length is 18 residues. V dropped 4 bases and J dropped 3; count of bases not matched to a gene: 17. DNA of the CDR3: TGTGCCAGCAGCCGGGGACAGGCCCTAGGGGACACGGACTATGGCTACACCTTC. As protein: CASSRGQALGDTDYGYTF.

V and J are TRBV19 and TRBJ2-7, with TRBD2 matching over 9 bases. Germline V gene data show CDR1 as LNHDA and CDR2 as SQIVND (reference sequence). The CDR3 is 14 amino acids. Trimming took 8 bases from V and 3 from J; bases not matched to a gene: 8. The CDR3 sequence is CASAPGLADYEQYF. As DNA, the CDR3 is TGTGCCAGTGCCCCGGGACTAGCTGACTACGAGCAGTACTTC.

This clone was seen a handful of times. The sample has other DNA sequences that encode this CDR3 too. The chain has TRBV27 and TRBJ1-1; D unresolved. The germline gives CDR1 MNHEY, CDR2 SMNVEV (reference sequence). The CDR3 contains 13 residues. V lost 3 bases to trimming and J lost 1 base, with 6 bases between them. The CDR3 loop reads CASSFGQNTEAFF. The CDR3 nucleotides are TGTGCCAGCAGTTTTGGCCAGAACACTGAAGCTTTCTTT.

The V call is TRBV19, the J call TRBJ2-7; 11 nucleotides match TRBD1. Looked up from germline, CDR1 is LNHDA and CDR2 is SQIVND (reference sequence). This CDR3 contains 14 residues. With 5 bases clipped from V and 2 bases from J, the junction kept 2 bases outside the gene matches. The CDR3 nucleotides read TGTGCCAGTAGTTGGACAGGGGGCCCCTACGAGCAGTACTTC. Amino acids: CASSWTGGPYEQYF.

This clone was detected only once. V and J are TRBV5-1 and TRBJ1-2; TRBD1 might be the D (6 bases). The CDR3 contains 14 residues. The V gene lost 0 bases and the J gene lost 7 bases, with 13 bases spanning the gap. Germline loops: CDR1 SGHRS, CDR2 YFSETQ. Written as DNA, the CDR3 is TGCGCCAGCAGCTTGGCCCAGGGGATTGGTGGCTACACCTTC. It is translated as CASSLAQGIGGYTF. The variable domain in full, with the rest retrieved from reference TRBV5-1 and TRBJ1-2, is KAGVTQTPRYLIKTRGQQVTLSCSPISGHRSVSWYQQTPGQGLQFLFEYFSETQRNKGNFPGRFSGRQFSNSRSEMNVSTLELGDSALYLCASSLAQGIGGYTFGSGTRLTVV.

V and J are TRBV19 and TRBJ1-6; D is possibly TRBD1 (5 bases). CDR1 is LNHDA, CDR2 SQIVND, per germline (reference sequence). V dropped 5 bases and J dropped 7 bases, with 15 bases sitting between them. The CDR3 runs 15 residues. This CDR3 reads CASSHRTKGNSPLHF. CDR3 nucleotides: TGTGCCAGTAGTCACAGGACGAAGGGCAATTCACCCCTCCACTTT.

This chain connects TRBV2 to TRBJ2-2; 10 bases align to TRBD2. V was pared by 5 bases and J by 6 bases, with 12 bases of the junction left unmatched. Germline CDR1 reads SNHLY; CDR2 reads FYNNEI. This CDR3 has 17 residues. The CDR3 bases are TGTGCCAGCAGTCCACACCTAGCGGGGGAGAATGCCGGGGAGCTGTTTTTT. Translating it yields CASSPHLAGENAGELFF.

This clone has only one observation. The junction shows a germline mismatch at one end, possibly a read error. V usage is TRBV7-2 and J usage is TRBJ1-2; 7 positions agree with TRBD1. This CDR3 spans 13 amino acids. Germline loops: CDR1 SGHTA, CDR2 FQGNSA. CDR3 amino acids: CASSHPGGYGYTF. In nucleotides, the CDR3 is TGCGCCAGCAGCCACCCAGGGGGCTATGGCTACACCTTC.